Presented here are 26 T cell receptor beta chains from one specimen sequenced in a study of T cells in localized non-small cell lung cancer. TCRdb's copy holds only in-frame clones and misses some; the assay was immunoSEQ multiplex PCR. The profile covers 40,000 to 60,000 clones, with roughly 86% appearing a single time and about a sixth taken by the ten largest. Sequencing used PBMCs, obtained before any cancer treatment. Receptor source: a female donor with stage II lung adenocarcinoma.

V usage is TRBV7-8 and J usage is TRBJ2-7, with D tentatively TRBD1 or TRBD2 (6 bases each). The CDR3 loop spans 15 amino acids. From germline, CDR1 is SGHVS and CDR2 FQNEAQ. With 0 bases removed from V and 3 bases from J, the gap between germline ends came to 12 bases. The DNA of the CDR3 is TGTGCCAGCAGCTTAGCGCCCAGGGGAGGCTACGAGCAGTACTTC. Translating it yields CASSLAPRGGYEQYF.

CDR3 bases: TGTGCCAGCAGCTTACGAACGCTGGGACTTGCAAAAGGCTACACCTTC. Amino acids: CASSLRTLGLAKGYTF. The chain has TRBV7-9 and TRBJ1-2, with a possible D match to TRBD1 (5 bases). The length of the CDR3 is 16 residues. The germline V and J ends were trimmed by 2 bases and 8 bases, with 21 bases remaining between them. CDR1 is SEHNR and CDR2 is FQNEAQ in the germline V gene (reference sequence). Supplemented by reference TRBV7-9 and TRBJ1-2, the full variable domain reads DTGVSQNPRHKITKRGQNVTFRCDPISEHNRLYWYRQTLGQGPEFLTYFQNEAQLEKSRLLSDRFSAERPKGSFSTLEIQRTEQGDSAMYLCASSLRTLGLAKGYTFGSGTRLTVV.

The chain couples TRBV7-9 to TRBJ2-7; 10 bases line up with TRBD2. J gave up 3 bases and V 0 bases, and 5 bases lay outside the gene matches. The CDR3 covers 16 residues. Per the germline V gene, CDR1 is SEHNR and CDR2 is FQNEAQ (reference sequence). The CDR3, as DNA: TGTGCCAGCAGCTTAGCGCTAGCGGGGGTCCACTACGAGCAGTACTTC. Encoded protein: CASSLALAGVHYEQYF.

V gene TRBV5-4 combines with J gene TRBJ1-1; D perhaps matches TRBD1 (5 bases). The CDR3 is 14 residues long. Germline CDR1 reads SGHNT; CDR2 reads YYREEE (reference sequence). Trimming removed 1 base at V and 4 bases at J, with 11 bases between. The CDR3 nucleotides are TGTGCCAGCAGCTTGTCGAGGGGAGGCACTGAAGCTTTCTTT. Translating it yields CASSLSRGGTEAFF.

The chain couples TRBV2 to TRBJ2-3; TRBD2 agrees at 9 bases. Germline trimming cut 3 bases from V and 2 bases from J; bases unmatched to any gene: 6. The length of the CDR3 is 16 residues. Germline V gives CDR1 SNHLY, CDR2 FYNNEI. In DNA form, the CDR3 reads TGTGCCAGCAGTGATGGTCCTAGCGGGGCCACAGATACGCAGTATTTT. Translation: CASSDGPSGATDTQYF.

The rearrangement uses TRBV11-2 and TRBJ2-5; D is ambiguous. The V end lost 1 base, the J end lost 2 bases, and 11 bases lay between the germline ends. The CDR3 totals 15 residues. The germline V gene encodes CDR1 SGHAT and CDR2 FQNNGV. CDR3: CASSLGGKPQETQYF. The DNA for the CDR3 is TGTGCCAGCAGCTTAGGTGGAAAGCCTCAAGAGACCCAGTACTTC. Based on the CDR3 plus reference TRBV11-2 and TRBJ2-5, the full variable domain is EAGVAQSPRYKIIEKRQSVAFWCNPISGHATLYWYQQILGQGPKLLIQFQNNGVVDDSQLPKDRFSAERLKGVDSTLKIQPAKLEDSAVYLCASSLGGKPQETQYFGPGTRLLVL.

The chain recombines TRBV27 with TRBJ1-1; tentatively, D is TRBD1 (5 bases). Trimming removed 5 bases from V and 6 bases from J, with 13 bases in between. The CDR3 totals 13 residues. Germline V lookup: CDR1 MNHEY, CDR2 SMNVEV (reference sequence). The CDR3 DNA sequence: TGTGCCAGCAGTACCCACGGGGACCCTGAAGCTTTCTTT. This codes for CASSTHGDPEAFF.

The gene calls are TRBV7-9 and TRBJ1-2; D is perhaps TRBD1 (6 bases). CDR3 size: 15 residues. Trimming took off 0 bases at V and 1 base at J, with 9 bases between the two ends. The germline CDR1 and CDR2 sequences are SEHNR and FQNEAQ (reference sequence). CDR3 in amino acids: CASSLAGGHNYGYTF. Here the CDR3 DNA reads TGTGCCAGCAGCTTAGCCGGGGGCCATAACTATGGCTACACCTTC.

This clone was observed once. The V and J genes are TRBV10-1 and TRBJ2-2; 9 nucleotides agree with TRBD1. The CDR3 is made up of 15 amino acids. The ends lost 4 bases at V and 6 bases at J; junction bases unmatched: 6. Per germline, CDR1 WNHNN and CDR2 SYGVQD (reference sequence). The CDR3 DNA reads TGCGCCAGCAGTGGGGGGACAGGGTCCCCCGGGGAGCTGTTTTTT. It specifies CASSGGTGSPGELFF.

This chain links TRBV7-2 with TRBJ2-5; a weak D match, TRBD2 (5 bases). V was shortened by 3 bases and J by 3 bases, with 11 bases between the two germline ends. Germline V gene data show CDR1 as SGHTA and CDR2 as FQGNSA. The CDR3 is 14 residues long. The CDR3 sequence: CASSFVRGEETQYF. CDR3 nucleotide sequence: TGTGCCAGCAGCTTTGTACGGGGTGAAGAGACCCAGTACTTC. Drawing the rest from reference TRBV7-2 and TRBJ2-5, the complete variable domain is GAGVSQSPSNKVTEKGKDVELRCDPISGHTALYWYRQSLGQGLEFLIYFQGNSAPDKSGLPSDRFSAERTGGSVSTLTIQRTQQEDSAVYLCASSFVRGEETQYFGPGTRLLVL.

This clone was counted only a few times. The chain uses TRBV7-9 and TRBJ1-1, with D hard to call. This CDR3 has 13 residues. The germline CDR1 and CDR2 sequences are SEHNR and FQNEAQ (reference sequence). Trimming removed 1 base from V and 1 base from J, with 4 bases in between. The DNA for the CDR3 is TGTGCCAGCAGCTTAGAGGGGAACACTGAAGCTTTCTTT. It codes for CASSLEGNTEAFF.

This chain links TRBV6-6 with TRBJ2-5; 7 bases line up with TRBD1. The ends lost 7 bases at V and 0 bases at J; junction bases unmatched: 5. The CDR3 is 14 residues long. The germline V gene has CDR1 MNHNY and CDR2 SVGAGI (reference sequence). The CDR3 nucleotides read TGTGCCAGCAAGGAGAGGGGGCACCAAGAGACCCAGTACTTC. Protein sequence: CASKERGHQETQYF.

The chain is built from TRBV18 and TRBJ1-4; a possible D gene is TRBD1 (6 bases). Trimming took off 4 bases at V and 0 bases at J, with 12 bases between the two ends. This CDR3 has 16 residues. Germline V gene lookup returns CDR1 KGHSH and CDR2 LQKENI. The CDR3 region has the DNA TGTGCCAGCTCACTGACAGGACCTGCAACTAATGAAAAACTGTTTTTT. Protein sequence: CASSLTGPATNEKLFF. The full variable domain, with the rest looked up from reference TRBV18 and TRBJ1-4, is NAGVMQNPRHLVRRRGQEARLRCSPMKGHSHVYWYRQLPEEGLKFMVYLQKENIIDESGMPKERFSAEFPKEGPSILRIQQVVRGDSAAYFCASSLTGPATNEKLFFGSGTQLSVL.

The chain is built from TRBV5-1 and TRBJ1-2, with D unresolved. The CDR3 sequence is 13 residues long. Germline V gene lookup returns CDR1 SGHRS and CDR2 YFSETQ. The V gene lost 6 bases and the J gene lost 2 bases, with 11 bases spanning the gap. The CDR3 is CASTSYANYGYTF. CDR3 bases: TGCGCCAGCACCTCCTATGCCAACTATGGCTACACCTTC.

This chain connects TRBV6-1 to TRBJ2-4; D tentatively reads TRBD1 or TRBD2 (5 bases each). V lost 2 bases, J lost 13 bases, and 9 bases lay in between. Germline V lookup: CDR1 MNHNS, CDR2 SASEGT. CDR3 length: 11 amino acids. The CDR3 nucleotides are TGTGCCAGCAGTGAACAGTGGGGGCAGTACTTC. This codes for CASSEQWGQYF.

The chain is built from TRBV6-1 and TRBJ1-3, with D unresolved. CDR1 and CDR2 from the germline V gene are MNHNS and SASEGT. The CDR3 runs to 14 residues. Trimming left V 3 bases short and J 0 bases short, with 6 bases between. The CDR3 DNA follows: TGTGCCAGCAGTGAGACCGGCTCTGGAAACACCATATATTTT. This encodes CASSETGSGNTIYF.

The chain employs TRBV5-5 and TRBJ1-1, with D hard to call. This CDR3 is 15 amino acids long. CDR1 is SGHKS, CDR2 YYEKEE, per germline (reference sequence). V lost 4 bases, J lost 0 bases, and 13 bases lay in between. The CDR3 DNA reads as TGTGCCAGCAGCCCCATGGGATTGGTGAACACTGAAGCTTTCTTT. Encoded protein: CASSPMGLVNTEAFF. The full variable domain, in which reference TRBV5-5 and TRBJ1-1 provide the parts outside the CDR3, is DAGVTQSPTHLIKTRGQQVTLRCSPISGHKSVSWYQQVLGQGPQFIFQYYEKEERGRGNFPDRFSARQFPNYSSELNVNALLLGDSALYLCASSPMGLVNTEAFFGQGTRLTVV.

The V and J genes are TRBV2 and TRBJ1-1; TRBD1 aligns across 8 bases. V dropped 4 bases and J dropped 1; count of bases not matched to a gene: 2. CDR1 and CDR2 (germline): SNHLY, FYNNEI. The CDR3 covers 14 residues. The CDR3 nucleotides read TGTGCCAGCAGTGCAGGGGGCCGGAACACTGAAGCTTTCTTT. Its protein is CASSAGGRNTEAFF. The full variable domain, completed using reference TRBV2 and TRBJ1-1, is EPEVTQTPSHQVTQMGQEVILRCVPISNHLYFYWYRQILGQKVEFLVSFYNNEISEKSEIFDDQFSVERPDGSNFTLKIRSTKLEDSAMYFCASSAGGRNTEAFFGQGTRLTVV.

A single count supports this clone. The chain uses TRBV5-1 and TRBJ2-7, with 7 bases matching TRBD1. Germline V gives CDR1 SGHRS, CDR2 YFSETQ. Trimming cost V 1 base and J 5 bases; bases outside gene matches: 18. CDR3 length: 18 residues. For the CDR3, the DNA is TGCGCCAGCAGCTTGTCAGGGACAGAGAGACCCCTTGTGCACGAGCAGTACTTC. Translating it yields CASSLSGTERPLVHEQYF.

The sample holds a few counts of this clone. The gene calls are TRBV7-9 and TRBJ1-5; D gene ambiguous. Germline V gene sequence: CDR1 SEHNR, CDR2 FQNEAQ (reference sequence). V shed 3 bases and J shed 0 bases, with 3 bases lying between them. This CDR3 comprises 13 residues. The CDR3 nucleotides are TGTGCCAGCAGCTTGAATAGCAATCAGCCCCAGCATTTT. Translating gives CASSLNSNQPQHF.

V and J are TRBV5-1 and TRBJ1-4; 10 bases are shared with TRBD1. The V gene's germline CDR1 is SGHRS and CDR2 YFSETQ. This CDR3 is built from 16 residues. V gave up 4 bases and J gave up 0 bases; unmatched junction bases: 3. CDR3 sequence reads: CASSIGTGATNEKLFF. The CDR3 DNA reads as TGCGCCAGCAGCATCGGGACAGGGGCAACTAATGAAAAACTGTTTTTT.

To note about this clone: The identical CDR3 is also encoded by other nucleotide sequences in the sample. This chain joins TRBV5-4 and TRBJ1-2; D unclear. Trimming stripped 2 bases from V and 4 bases from J, with 6 bases between. The V gene's germline CDR1 is SGHNT and CDR2 YYREEE (reference sequence). This CDR3 comprises 12 residues. CDR3 amino acids: CASSLGFYGYTF. DNA for the CDR3: TGTGCCAGCAGCTTAGGTTTCTATGGCTACACCTTC.

This clone was picked up one time. This CDR3 is CASSKFGADPDTQYF. The CDR3 DNA is TGCGCCAGCAGTAAGTTCGGGGCTGATCCAGATACGCAGTATTTT. The rearrangement joins TRBV5-1 to TRBJ2-3; the D call may be TRBD1 or TRBD2 (5 bases each). Trimming shortened V by 5 bases and J by 4 bases, and 17 bases separated the two germline ends. Germline loops: CDR1 SGHRS, CDR2 YFSETQ. This CDR3 is 15 amino acids long.

In its sample, this clone was seen a few times. The chain has TRBV28 and TRBJ2-5; maybe TRBD1 (6 bases). Germline V CDR1 and CDR2: MDHEN, SYDVKM. The V and J ends lost 5 bases and 8 bases respectively, with 15 bases between them. CDR3 size: 13 residues. This chain's CDR3 is CASSGAGAITQYF. CDR3 bases: TGTGCCAGCAGTGGGGCAGGGGCTATAACCCAGTACTTC.

The table lists this clone with a count of one. The chain couples TRBV5-1 to TRBJ1-2; D unclear. Trimming removed 1 base from V and 4 bases from J, with 14 bases in between. This CDR3 contains 15 residues. CDR1 and CDR2 from the germline V gene are SGHRS and YFSETQ. The CDR3 here is CASSLNSGSFYGYTF. CDR3 sequence (DNA): TGCGCCAGCAGCTTGAATTCAGGCTCCTTCTATGGCTACACCTTC.

This sequence joins TRBV5-5 and TRBJ1-4, with 9 bases that match TRBD1. CDR3 size: 15 residues. Germline loops: CDR1 SGHKS, CDR2 YYEKEE (reference sequence). The J segment lost 5 bases and the V segment lost 3 bases, leaving 5 bases of the junction unmatched. In DNA, the CDR3 is TGTGCCAGCAGCTCTTCCGGGACAGGGAATGAAAAACTGTTTTTT. Its protein is CASSSSGTGNEKLFF.